This is a list of T cell receptor beta chains from one sample in a study of T cells in Graves' hyperthyroidism and ophthalmopathy. TCRdb used MiXCR to reprocess the multiplex PCR reads, holding one entry per CDR3 protein. The sample lists 300,000 to 450,000 distinct CDR3 sequences, 20% to 25% seen once, with around four fifths in the top ten. What was sequenced was blood. The receptors come from a man between 45 and 60 years old with Graves' hyperthyroidism. Each CDR3 is given with its conserved first and last residue. A D gene is named only where the DNA matches it firmly. Clone size is shown for a subset of rows, as once, few, many or a class of expanded clone.

>TRBD1|TRBV12-3/TRBV12-4|TRBJ1-2|few
CASSFGTGGGYGYTF
TGTGCCAGCAGTTTTGGGACAGGGGGGGGCTATGGCTACACCTTC
>-|TRBV12-3/TRBV12-4|TRBJ2-4|-
CASSLQRRIQYF
TGTGCCAGCAGTCTTCAGCGACGCATTCAGTACTTC
>-|TRBV29-1|TRBJ1-1|many
CSVRWGTEAFF
TGCAGCGTTCGGTGGGGCACTGAAGCTTTCTTT
>-|TRBV20-1|TRBJ2-1|few
CSALPRAVGQFF
TGCAGTGCTCTTCCGCGAGCCGTGGGGCAGTTCTTC
>-|TRBV5-1|TRBJ2-3|-
CASSLYGYSDTQYF
TGCGCCAGCAGCTTGTACGGGTACTCAGATACGCAGTATTTT
>-|TRBV3-1|TRBJ2-3|many
CASSQVSFSGAPDTQYF
TGTGCCAGCAGCCAAGTTTCGTTTTCGGGAGCCCCAGATACGCAGTATTTT
>-|TRBV3-1|TRBJ1-1|-
CASSQDARNTEAFF
TGTGCCAGCAGCCAAGATGCCAGGAACACTGAAGCTTTCTTT
>-|TRBV20-1|TRBJ1-2|once
CSAQGGGPLSNYGYTF
TGCAGTGCTCAAGGCGGGGGCCCTCTCTCTAACTATGGCTACACCTTC
>-|TRBV14|TRBJ2-7|-
CASSPIVQGYEQYF
TGTGCCAGCAGCCCGATAGTCCAAGGATACGAGCAGTACTTC
>TRBD1|TRBV27|TRBJ1-2|-
CASSDREIVYTF
TGTGCCAGCAGTGACAGGGAAATCGTCTACACCTTC
>TRBD2|TRBV7-9|TRBJ2-1|-
CASSLNPTSGKYNEQFF
TGTGCCAGCAGCTTAAACCCGACTAGCGGGAAATACAATGAGCAGTTCTTC
>-|TRBV3-1|TRBJ2-7|-
CASSPEIREYGDEQYF
TGTGCCAGCAGCCCCGAGATACGGGAATATGGCGACGAGCAGTACTTC
>TRBD1|TRBV27|TRBJ2-7|many
CASSLTGVPYEQYF
TGTGCCAGCAGTTTAACAGGGGTCCCCTACGAGCAGTACTTC
>-|TRBV6-1|TRBJ2-2|-
CASRADTGELFF
TGTGCCAGCAGAGCAGACACCGGGGAGCTGTTTTTT
>TRBD1|TRBV6-1|TRBJ1-4|-
CASFRTGGNEKLFF
TGTGCCAGCTTCCGGACAGGGGGCAATGAAAAACTGTTTTTT
>TRBD1|TRBV18|TRBJ2-1|-
CASSPRTGQGAWSSYNEQFF
TGTGCCAGCTCACCGCGTACTGGACAGGGGGCCTGGAGCTCCTACAATGAGCAGTTCTTC
>-|TRBV4-1|TRBJ2-7|-
CASSRTGGTLSYEQYF
TGCGCCAGCAGCCGCACTGGGGGTACCCTCTCCTACGAGCAGTACTTC
>-|TRBV7-9|TRBJ2-1|-
CASSQNYEQFF
TGTGCCAGCAGCCAGAACTATGAGCAGTTCTTC
>TRBD2|TRBV9|TRBJ2-2|-
CASSLSGRRDGELFF
TGTGCCAGCAGCCTTAGCGGGAGGAGGGACGGGGAGCTGTTTTTT
>-|TRBV28|TRBJ2-1|-
CASSLMVPPGEQFF
TGTGCCAGCAGTTTAATGGTCCCCCCCGGTGAGCAGTTCTTC
>-|TRBV28|TRBJ2-1|many
CASSFTASNEQFF
TGTGCCAGCAGTTTTACGGCTAGCAATGAGCAGTTCTTC
>TRBD1|TRBV27|TRBJ2-2|-
CASSLGQGTGELFF
TGTGCCAGCAGTTTGGGACAGGGGACCGGGGAGCTGTTTTTT